The clone carrying this T cell receptor beta chain was detected a few times. TCRdb analysed the RT-PCR reads with MiXCR anew, one entry per CDR3 protein. The sample holds some 150,000 distinct CDR3 sequences, approximately 12% seen once. The data were obtained in a study of response to subunit inactivated influenza vaccine. This CDR3 spans 15 amino acids. Germline assignment: CDR1 MNHEY and CDR2 SVGAGI. Trimming cost V 2 bases and J 0 bases, with 8 bases left between them. This sample was shared with a second study, whose subject was T cells expressing NK-cell markers. That study reports: TCR beta cDNA was made by 5'RACE template switching with UMIs. Sorted CD3+CD56+NKG2C+, CD3+CD56+NKG2C- and CD3+CD56-NKG2C+ T cells provided the TCR beta repertoires. HCMV serostatus: seven of eight sequenced donors positive, one negative. The use of an anti-gamma-delta TCR antibody, which was added in several experiments, restricted sorting to T cells expressing alpha-beta TCR. It remained uncertain whether the expanded NKG2C+ T cell clones were specific for HCMV antigens.

The genes are TRBV6-5 and TRBJ2-1; either TRBD1 or TRBD2 may fit D (5 bases each). The source was CD8+ T cells sorted from PBMCs, collected 12 days after vaccination. This receptor was obtained from a man aged 45-65 years who received an inactivated influenza vaccine. The CDR3, as DNA: TGTGCCAGCAGTTACGGGGGAGTCTCCTACAATGAGCAGTTCTTC. This codes for CASSYGGVSYNEQFF.